The 18 T cell receptor beta chains below were found in one sample sequenced in a study of cytomegalovirus exposure and HLA in healthy donors. Use of 60 Vbeta and 13 Jbeta primers characterized the PCR. The data were produced by immunoSEQ multiplex PCR, yet TCRdb's version contains in-frame clones alone and is incomplete. This sample has roughly 200,000 clones, with roughly 86% found just once. Sequencing was done on a sample of PBMCs. The source is a man aged 35 to 55 in good health and CMV-seropositive.

The chain carries TRBV28 and TRBJ1-1; 8 positions match TRBD1. Germline V CDR1 and CDR2: MDHEN, SYDVKM. The CDR3 contains 12 residues. V was pared by 11 bases and J by 3 bases, with 5 bases of the junction left unmatched. The CDR3 DNA reads as TGTGCCGGACAGGGATTTGACACTGAAGCTTTCTTT. Translating gives CAGQGFDTEAFF.

This chain's CDR3 is CASSLGGTGQETQYF. The CDR3 coding sequence is TGTGCCAGCAGCTTAGGAGGGACAGGCCAAGAGACCCAGTACTTC. This sequence joins TRBV7-8 and TRBJ2-5; TRBD1 aligns across 8 bases. Germline-derived CDR1 and CDR2 are SGHVS and FQNEAQ. This CDR3 is built from 15 residues. V lost 1 base to trimming and J lost 1 base; unmatched junction nucleotides: 2.

The V gene is TRBV6-5, the J gene TRBJ2-1; 11 bases line up with TRBD2. CDR1 is MNHEY and CDR2 is SVGAGI in the germline V gene. J lost 9 bases, V lost 5 bases, and 6 bases had no gene match. The CDR3 runs 14 residues. Written as DNA, the CDR3 is TGTGCCAGCAGTGATAGCGGGGGGGCCTTTGAGCAGTTCTTC. Its translation: CASSDSGGAFEQFF.

CDR3 nucleotides: TGTGCCAGCAGTGAATGGGGCAGGGGCGGCACTGAAGCTTTCTTT. It yields the protein CASSEWGRGGTEAFF. J is TRBJ1-1 and V is TRBV6-1; possible D gene TRBD1, 6 bases. Trimming left V 2 bases short and J 4 bases short, with 14 bases between. The CDR3 has 15 amino acids. CDR1 is MNHNS, CDR2 SASEGT, per germline.

This clone was detected a few times. This chain uses TRBV25-1 with TRBJ2-5; weak D call: TRBD2 (6 bases). The CDR3 sequence is 14 residues long. Trimming shortened V by 4 bases and J by 5 bases, and 14 bases separated the two germline ends. Germline V gene data show CDR1 as MGHDK and CDR2 as SYGVNS. The CDR3 sequence: CASSGGGVGETQYF. The CDR3 bases are TGTGCCAGCAGTGGGGGCGGGGTCGGGGAGACCCAGTACTTC.

The chain employs TRBV9 and TRBJ2-5, with D maybe TRBD2 (6 bases). Trimming left V 3 bases short and J 3 bases short, with 15 bases between. This CDR3 spans 15 amino acids. In germline, CDR1 is SGDLS, CDR2 YYNGEE. CDR3 amino acids: CASSDTGTPKETQYF. The CDR3 DNA is TGTGCCAGCAGCGACACCGGGACTCCAAAAGAGACCCAGTACTTC.

The rearrangement joins TRBV9 to TRBJ2-7; a possible D gene is TRBD2 (6 bases). This CDR3 spans 13 amino acids. The V end lost 2 bases, the J end lost 2 bases, and 8 bases lay between the germline ends. CDR1 and CDR2 (germline): SGDLS, YYNGEE. CDR3 DNA: TGTGCCAGCAGCGTTGCGGGGACCTACGAGCAGTACTTC. Its protein product is CASSVAGTYEQYF.

This clone showed up just once. The chain combines TRBV28 with TRBJ2-7; 7 positions agree with TRBD2. The length of the CDR3 is 18 residues. CDR1 and CDR2 from the germline V gene are MDHEN and SYDVKM. V was pared by 5 bases and J by 3 bases, with 19 bases of the junction left unmatched. The CDR3 region has the DNA TGTGCCAGCAGTCCCGGGGAGGGGCGCACCTATGAATACTACGAGCAGTACTTC. Translating gives CASSPGEGRTYEYYEQYF.

V gene TRBV25-1 combines with J gene TRBJ2-2; 14 bases map to TRBD2. CDR3 size: 18 residues. V lost 2 bases to trimming and J lost 7 bases; unmatched junction nucleotides: 9. The germline V gene has CDR1 MGHDK and CDR2 SYGVNS. The CDR3 nucleotides read TGTGCCAGCAGTGAAAAGGGGACTAGCGGGAGTTTTTACGGGGAGCTGTTTTTT. Translated, it gives CASSEKGTSGSFYGELFF. The variable domain in full, completed from reference TRBV25-1 and TRBJ2-2, reads EADIYQTPRYLVIGTGKKITLECSQTMGHDKMYWYQQDPGMELHLIHYSYGVNSTEKGDLSSESTVSRIRTEHFPLTLESARPSHTSQYLCASSEKGTSGSFYGELFFGEGSRLTVL.

The gene calls are TRBV28 and TRBJ1-2; D ambiguous. Between the trimmed V and J ends, which lost 8 bases and 5 bases, there was a span of 15 bases. CDR3 size: 13 residues. Germline CDR1 is MDHEN and CDR2 is SYDVKM. DNA of the CDR3: TGTGCCAGCGCTCTTTCGGGGTTATATGGCTACACCTTC. Protein: CASALSGLYGYTF.

The count of this clone is one. This chain joins TRBV5-4 and TRBJ2-2, with 8 bases identical to TRBD2. This CDR3 comprises 14 residues. Germline CDR1 and CDR2: SGHNT and YYREEE (reference sequence). The junction had 0 bases not matched to a gene; V was cut back by 0 bases and J by 5 bases. The CDR3 protein is CASSLGGGTGELFF. Here the CDR3 DNA reads TGTGCCAGCAGCTTGGGCGGGGGGACCGGGGAGCTGTTTTTT.

The gene calls are TRBV5-6 and TRBJ2-5; 9 nucleotides align to TRBD2. The J call may be in error: the DNA end matches TRBJ2-7 better. Germline CDR1 and CDR2: SGHDT and YYEEEE. This CDR3 has 15 residues. The CDR3 DNA reads as TGTGCCAGCAGATTTAGCGGGGGCTCCCCCTACGAGCAGTACTTC. This encodes CASRFSGGSPYEQYF.

The CDR3 DNA reads as TGTGCCAGCAGCTTCCGGGACAGATTTCATTCACCCCTCCACTTT. Its protein is CASSFRDRFHSPLHF. This chain links TRBV13 with TRBJ1-6; TRBD1 matches at 7 bases. CDR3 length equals 15 residues. V gave up 3 bases and J gave up 8 bases; unmatched junction bases: 7. From germline, CDR1 is PRHDT and CDR2 FYEKMQ (reference sequence).

This chain connects TRBV10-2 to TRBJ2-7; possible D gene TRBD1, 5 bases. The CDR3 totals 14 residues. The germline gives CDR1 WSHSY, CDR2 SAAADI. V was cut by 3 bases and J by 5 bases, with 14 bases left in between. The chain's CDR3 is CASSDWGIGDEQYF. The CDR3 DNA follows: TGCGCCAGCAGTGATTGGGGCATTGGGGACGAGCAGTACTTC.

J is TRBJ2-7 and V is TRBV6-5; 8 bases are shared with TRBD1. The CDR3 has 15 amino acids. Germline loops: CDR1 MNHEY, CDR2 SVGAGI. V shed 2 bases, J shed 2 bases, and the junction held 5 bases outside the gene matches. Written as DNA, the CDR3 is TGTGCCAGCAGTTACGACAGGGGATTGGCCTACGAGCAGTACTTC. Its protein product is CASSYDRGLAYEQYF.

The chain links TRBV5-4 to TRBJ2-3; 13 bases line up with TRBD2. Germline values: CDR1 SGHNT, CDR2 YYREEE (reference sequence). Losses at the gene ends were 4 bases for V and 2 bases for J; bases not matched to a gene: 7. The CDR3 extends over 17 amino acids. For the CDR3, the DNA is TGTGCCAGCAGCGGGGAGGGGACTAGCGGGGTCACAGATACGCAGTATTTT. Protein product: CASSGEGTSGVTDTQYF.

The rearrangement joins TRBV25-1 to TRBJ2-2; perhaps TRBD2 as D (5 bases). V dropped 4 bases and J dropped 4 bases, with 10 bases sitting between them. The germline CDR1 and CDR2 sequences are MGHDK and SYGVNS. This CDR3 comprises 14 residues. CDR3 loop: CASSGNGVTGELFF. In nucleotides, the CDR3 is TGTGCCAGCAGTGGCAACGGGGTCACCGGGGAGCTGTTTTTT.

This clone came up a few times. The rearrangement links TRBV6-1 to TRBJ1-1, with TRBD1 matching over 7 bases. Germline values: CDR1 MNHNS, CDR2 SASEGT. The V gene end was trimmed by 4 bases and the J gene end by 1 base; junction bases not matched to a gene: 6. This CDR3 contains 15 residues. CDR3 nucleotide sequence: TGTGCCAGCAGTGTCCTGACAGGGAAGAACACTGAAGCTTTCTTT. Residues: CASSVLTGKNTEAFF.